This T cell receptor beta chain was sequenced for a study of shared clonotypes between healthy human individuals. This clone was found once. Its target is not known. Overall study findings and caveats: Four donors shared around 5% of their naive CD4 clonotypes. Expectations were that clonotype sharing among donors would be affected by sequencing depth.

Profiling relied on immunoSEQ multiplex PCR, and the TCRdb table lists in-frame clones only, not all of them. This sample has roughly 2.5 million clones; roughly nine tenths occur once, and the top ten carry 0.11% to 0.15%. The sequence came from a man aged 18 to 29 in good health. Sample: naive CD4+ T cells sorted from blood. The subset: CD45RA+ positively selected.

CDR3 DNA sequence: TGTGCCAGCAGTTACTCAAGGACTGCTGAAAAACTGTTTTTT. It codes for CASSYSRTAEKLFF. V gene TRBV6-6 combines with J gene TRBJ1-4; D is unclear. The CDR3 extends over 14 amino acids. Per germline, CDR1 MNHNY and CDR2 SVGAGI (reference sequence). V dropped 0 bases and J dropped 7 bases, with 9 bases sitting between them.